These 15 T cell receptor beta chains share one sample of origin, sequenced in a study of human thymus T cells. From resections taken during corrective heart surgery, the thymus tissue was obtained. The method was immunoSEQ multiplex PCR; TCRdb's version includes in-frame clones alone and lacks a portion of them. The sample carries around 70,000 clones, 85% to 95% recorded once. Material: thymus tissue. The receptors come from a girl younger than two with a congenital heart defect but otherwise immunologically healthy.

The chain joins TRBV5-1 to TRBJ2-5, with 7 nucleotides matching TRBD1. The CDR3 has 16 amino acids. Per the germline V gene, CDR1 is SGHRS and CDR2 is YFSETQ. Losses at the gene ends were 3 bases for V and 5 bases for J; bases not matched to a gene: 13. The CDR3 is CASSSMGQPYGETQYF. The CDR3 DNA is TGCGCCAGCAGCTCGATGGGACAGCCTTACGGGGAGACCCAGTACTTC.

The CDR3 spells CASSQDWSRGQPQHF. The CDR3 coding sequence is TGCGCCAGCAGCCAAGATTGGTCCAGGGGTCAGCCCCAGCATTTT. The chain links TRBV4-3 to TRBJ1-5, with D possibly TRBD1 on 6 matching bases. Germline V gene lookup returns CDR1 LGHNA and CDR2 YSLEER. The V end was cut by 0 bases, the J end by 6 bases, with 12 bases between. This CDR3 contains 15 residues.

The chain recombines TRBV11-2 with TRBJ2-7; 7 positions match TRBD2. This CDR3 contains 15 residues. Germline CDR1 and CDR2: SGHAT and FQNNGV. The ends lost 5 bases at V and 7 bases at J; junction bases unmatched: 14. The CDR3 sequence is CASSPGGSFLGEQYF. The DNA for the CDR3 is TGTGCCAGCAGCCCGGGAGGCTCTTTTTTGGGGGAGCAGTACTTC.

The V and J genes are TRBV7-9 and TRBJ2-7; D gene unclear. The V gene's germline CDR1 is SEHNR and CDR2 FQNEAQ (reference sequence). The CDR3 covers 14 residues. Between the trimmed V and J ends, which lost 1 base and 6 bases, there was a span of 13 bases. This chain's CDR3 is CASSLEARPGEQYF. Here the CDR3 DNA reads TGTGCCAGCAGCTTAGAGGCCCGACCGGGCGAGCAGTACTTC.

The J gene is TRBJ2-6, the V gene TRBV30; the match to TRBD1 covers 8 bases. The germline gives CDR1 GTSNPN, CDR2 SVGIG (reference sequence). After removal of 4 bases from V and 2 bases from J, the junction contained 13 bases not matched to a gene. This CDR3 contains 18 residues. The CDR3 sequence: CAWIRSRGREAGANVLTF. CDR3 sequence (DNA): TGTGCCTGGATTCGGTCCAGGGGGCGTGAGGCTGGGGCCAACGTCCTGACTTTC.

The chain couples TRBV4-2 to TRBJ1-2; TRBD1 matches at 10 bases. CDR3 length: 17 residues. Looked up from germline, CDR1 is LGHNA and CDR2 is YNFKEQ. V shed 1 base, J shed 4 bases, and the junction held 9 bases outside the gene matches. CDR3 residues: CASSQGGTGAGSYGYTF. CDR3 in DNA: TGTGCCAGCAGCCAAGGGGGGACAGGGGCTGGGAGCTATGGCTACACCTTC.

The rearrangement uses TRBV7-9 and TRBJ1-2; 11 nucleotides align to TRBD1. Unmatched junction bases numbered 0, after V lost 3 bases and J lost 3 bases. Looked up from germline, CDR1 is SEHNR and CDR2 is FQNEAQ (reference sequence). The CDR3 extends over 14 amino acids. The CDR3 coding sequence is TGTGCCAGCAGCTTGGGACAGGGGGACTATGGCTACACCTTC. Protein sequence: CASSLGQGDYGYTF. The full variable domain, with the rest looked up from reference TRBV7-9 and TRBJ1-2, is DTGVSQNPRHKITKRGQNVTFRCDPISEHNRLYWYRQTLGQGPEFLTYFQNEAQLEKSRLLSDRFSAERPKGSFSTLEIQRTEQGDSAMYLCASSLGQGDYGYTFGSGTRLTVV.

This sequence joins TRBV18 and TRBJ2-5, with D hard to call. CDR1 KGHSH and CDR2 LQKENI come from the germline V gene. V dropped 3 bases and J dropped 3 bases, with 8 bases sitting between them. This CDR3 region has 13 residues. CDR3: CASSPTEKETQYF. CDR3 in DNA: TGTGCCAGCTCACCGACGGAGAAAGAGACCCAGTACTTC.

V is TRBV4-1 and J is TRBJ1-2; possible D gene TRBD1, 6 bases. This CDR3 contains 16 residues. The germline V gene encodes CDR1 MGHRA and CDR2 YSYEKL. Trimming shortened V by 4 bases and J by 7 bases, and 22 bases separated the two germline ends. The CDR3 DNA reads TGCGCCAGCAGCCTCCGTGGACAGAAATCTGGCAGTGGCTACACCTTC. This translates into CASSLRGQKSGSGYTF.

The rearrangement links TRBV2 to TRBJ1-2; D gene ambiguous. V was cut by 2 bases and J by 3 bases, with 31 bases left in between. CDR1 and CDR2 from the germline V gene are SNHLY and FYNNEI. The CDR3 length is 21 residues. The CDR3 sequence is CASSERWVEENRSTRDYGYTF. CDR3 bases: TGTGCCAGCAGTGAAAGGTGGGTTGAGGAAAACAGAAGCACTCGGGACTATGGCTACACCTTC.

The V and J genes are TRBV27 and TRBJ2-3; D unclear. From germline, CDR1 is MNHEY and CDR2 SMNVEV (reference sequence). The V gene lost 1 base and the J gene lost 2 bases, with 7 bases spanning the gap. The CDR3 length is 14 residues. The CDR3 DNA is TGTGCCAGCAGTTTATATCACTTCACAGATACGCAGTATTTT. It yields the protein CASSLYHFTDTQYF.

The chain is built from TRBV7-9 and TRBJ1-1, with 9 bases identical to TRBD1. The V gene's germline CDR1 is SEHNR and CDR2 FQNEAQ (reference sequence). V lost 2 bases, J lost 5 bases, and 6 bases stayed unmatched. The CDR3 spans 15 residues. CDR3 sequence reads: CASSLRDRVGTEAFF. DNA for the CDR3: TGTGCCAGCAGCTTAAGGGACAGGGTGGGAACTGAAGCTTTCTTT.

The chain recombines TRBV4-1 with TRBJ2-3, with 13 bases matching TRBD2. Losses at the gene ends were 4 bases for V and 1 base for J; bases not matched to a gene: 17. The CDR3 is 21 residues long. The germline V gene encodes CDR1 MGHRA and CDR2 YSYEKL. The CDR3: CASSPPAQLAGGPRGTDTQYF. CDR3 sequence (DNA): TGCGCCAGCAGCCCCCCGGCCCAACTAGCGGGAGGGCCGCGGGGCACAGATACGCAGTATTTT.

V is TRBV7-6 and J is TRBJ2-7; possibly TRBD1 for D (5 bases). The CDR3 is 14 residues long. The V gene lost 3 bases and the J gene lost 3 bases, with 12 bases spanning the gap. CDR1 is SGHVS, CDR2 FNYEAQ, per germline. The CDR3 protein is CASSLGPRGYEQYF. As DNA, the CDR3 is TGTGCCAGCAGCTTGGGCCCAAGGGGCTACGAGCAGTACTTC.

The V call is TRBV19, the J call TRBJ1-1, with 7 bases identical to TRBD1. There are 15 residues in the CDR3. The V segment lost 7 bases and the J segment 4 bases; nucleotides outside the gene matches: 12. In germline, CDR1 is LNHDA, CDR2 SQIVND (reference sequence). The CDR3 coding sequence is TGTGCCAGTACCGTGATGAGGGGGCGAAGCACTGAAGCTTTCTTT. This encodes CASTVMRGRSTEAFF.